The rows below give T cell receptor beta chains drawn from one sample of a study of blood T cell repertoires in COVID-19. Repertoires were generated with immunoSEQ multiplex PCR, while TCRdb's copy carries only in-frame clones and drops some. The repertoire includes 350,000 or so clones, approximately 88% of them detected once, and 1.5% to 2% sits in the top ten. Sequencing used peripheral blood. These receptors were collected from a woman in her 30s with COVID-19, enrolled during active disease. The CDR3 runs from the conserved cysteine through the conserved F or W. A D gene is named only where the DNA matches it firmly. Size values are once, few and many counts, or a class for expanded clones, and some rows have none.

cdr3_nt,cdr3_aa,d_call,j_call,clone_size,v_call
TGTGCCAGCAGCCCTGACAGAAGTATTGATACGCAGTATTTT,CASSPDRSIDTQYF,NA,TRBJ2-3,NA,TRBV3-1/TRBV3-2
TGCGCCAGCAGCCAAGATTTAGCGGGGGGGCAAGAGACCCAGTACTTC,CASSQDLAGGQETQYF,TRBD2,TRBJ2-5,NA,TRBV4-3
TGTGCCAGTAGTATAGACGGAACTAACAATCAGCCCCAGCATTTT,CASSIDGTNNQPQHF,NA,TRBJ1-5,NA,TRBV19
TGTGCCAGCAGCCAACGGGGGACAGGTATAAGTGAAAAACTGTTTTTT,CASSQRGTGISEKLFF,TRBD1,TRBJ1-4,NA,TRBV3-1/TRBV3-2
TGCAGTGCTAGGACCGGGGGTACGACTTTCTTT,CSARTGGTTFF,NA,TRBJ1-1,NA,TRBV20-1
TGTGCCAGCAGCTCGACAGGGGGCGCGGGTTCACCCCTCCACTTT,CASSSTGGAGSPLHF,TRBD1,TRBJ1-6,NA,TRBV7-9
TGTGCCATTACAGGGGGCGACTACAATGAGCAGTTCTTC,CAITGGDYNEQFF,TRBD1,TRBJ2-1,few,TRBV10-3
TGTGCCACCAGTGATTTGACGGGACAGGGGGGGGCGATTGACGAGCAGTACTTC,CATSDLTGQGGAIDEQYF,TRBD1,TRBJ2-7,NA,TRBV24-1
TGTGCCAGCAGCGTAGGAGCGGGGGGGCTCAATGAGCAGTTCTTC,CASSVGAGGLNEQFF,TRBD2,TRBJ2-1,NA,TRBV9
TGTGCCAGCAGCTTAACAGCGGGAGCCCCGAGGGACACCGGGGAGCTGTTTTTT,CASSLTAGAPRDTGELFF,TRBD2,TRBJ2-2,NA,TRBV7-3
TGTGCCAGCAGCCCCCGGGCCTTGGGGAGGAAGACCCAGTACTTC,CASSPRALGRKTQYF,NA,TRBJ2-5,once,TRBV5-4
TGCAGTGCTAGTGGGGGCAACAGGCAGCCCCAGCATTTT,CSASGGNRQPQHF,NA,TRBJ1-5,NA,TRBV20-1
TGTGCCAGTAGTGTACAGTGGGGCAATCAGCCCCAGCATTTT,CASSVQWGNQPQHF,NA,TRBJ1-5,NA,TRBV19
TGTGCCAGCAGTCCCTACCCCCCGGACAGGGTGGGATCACCCCTCCACTTT,CASSPYPPDRVGSPLHF,TRBD1,TRBJ1-6,NA,TRBV27
TGCGCCAGCAGCTTGGAGGGGGCAGGGTATGGCTACACCTTC,CASSLEGAGYGYTF,TRBD1,TRBJ1-2,NA,TRBV5-1
TGTGCCAGTAGTATTGGGGCAGGGGCGGTCTACGAGCAGTACTTC,CASSIGAGAVYEQYF,NA,TRBJ2-7,NA,TRBV19
TGTGCCAGCAGATCGGGGGGCGCTGAGCCCCAGCATTTT,CASRSGGAEPQHF,NA,TRBJ1-5,few,TRBV7-9
TGTGCCAGCAGCGGGACAGGGAGCACAGATACGCAGTATTTT,CASSGTGSTDTQYF,TRBD1,TRBJ2-3,NA,TRBV5-6
TGTGCCAGTAGGATGACAGGGTGGTCGAACACTGAAGCTTTCTTT,CASRMTGWSNTEAFF,TRBD1,TRBJ1-1,NA,TRBV19
TGTGCCAGCAGCTCCTCAGGTCGCGGGGGGCTAGCTTTCTTT,CASSSSGRGGLAFF,NA,TRBJ1-1,once,TRBV11-2